This entry lists 16 T cell receptor beta chains sequenced from one sample in a study of T cell repertoires in cytomegalovirus infection. TCRdb passed the reads through MiXCR, listing each CDR3 protein once. The data show under 800,000 distinct CDR3 sequences, roughly a quarter seen once. Sequencing was carried out using CD8+ T cells from PBMCs. The receptors come from a human donor in good health (CMV status not recorded). Some clones in this sample may be carry-over from other donors' samples.

V is TRBV20-1 and J is TRBJ2-4, with a tentative D call TRBD2 (7 bases). Germline lookup yields CDR1 DFQATT and CDR2 SNEGSKA (reference sequence). V gave up 0 bases and J gave up 10 bases, with 22 bases separating them. There are 16 residues in the CDR3. The CDR3 nucleotides read TGCAGTGCTAGAGATCTGGCGGGGGCGGACGGATATATTCAGTACTTC. Its protein is CSARDLAGADGYIQYF.

The rearrangement joins TRBV12-3 or TRBV12-4 to TRBJ2-1; 13 bases are a match to TRBD2. The CDR3 is 19 residues long. The V segment lost 5 bases and the J segment 2 bases; nucleotides outside the gene matches: 12. CDR3 region: CASSGLLAGGQFTYNEQFF. As DNA, the CDR3 is TGTGCCAGCAGTGGACTACTAGCGGGGGGGCAATTTACCTACAATGAGCAGTTCTTC.

Comments on this clonotype: Germline and junction disagree at one end, which may indicate a read error. The chain links TRBV28 to TRBJ2-1, with a weak D call TRBD2 (6 bases). Germline V gene sequence: CDR1 MDHEN, CDR2 SYDVKM. The CDR3 extends over 11 amino acids. This CDR3 is CAGSSGALEFF. CDR3 in DNA: TGTGCCGGCAGTTCGGGAGCTTTGGAGTTCTTC. The full variable domain, its missing parts supplied by reference TRBV28 and TRBJ2-1, is DVKVTQSSRYLVKRTGEKVFLECVQDMDHENMFWYRQDPGLGLRLIYFSYDVKMKEKGDIPEGYSVSREKKERFSLILESASTNQTSMYLCAGSSGALEFFGPGTRLTVL.

The chain couples TRBV19 to TRBJ2-1, with TRBD1 identical over 7 bases. This CDR3 is 15 amino acids long. V shed 3 bases, J shed 4 bases, and the junction held 6 bases outside the gene matches. Germline V gives CDR1 LNHDA, CDR2 SQIVND (reference sequence). CDR3 loop: CASSIIRDRYNEQFF. The CDR3 bases are TGTGCCAGTAGTATTATCCGGGACAGATACAATGAGCAGTTCTTC.

The rearrangement joins TRBV6-5 to TRBJ2-3, with 10 bases matching TRBD1. This CDR3 comprises 18 residues. V lost 4 bases to trimming and J lost 5 bases; unmatched junction nucleotides: 15. The germline CDR1 and CDR2 sequences are MNHEY and SVGAGI. DNA of the CDR3: TGTGCCAGCAGTTCCCCAAGGAACCGGGACAGGGGTCAAGATACGCAGTATTTT. Translation gives CASSSPRNRDRGQDTQYF.

This clonotype has more than one count but fewer than ten. The chain combines TRBV28 with TRBJ2-7; 10 bases agree with TRBD1. After removal of 5 bases from V and 3 bases from J, the junction contained 19 bases not matched to a gene. CDR3 size: 19 residues. Germline CDR1 is MDHEN and CDR2 is SYDVKM. Written as DNA, the CDR3 is TGTGCCAGCAGTCAAACGGCCCTTGGGGGGACAGGGGCTTTCTACGAGCAGTACGTC. It encodes CASSQTALGGTGAFYEQYV.

The chain couples TRBV28 to TRBJ2-3; D call uncertain. From germline, CDR1 is MDHEN and CDR2 SYDVKM. V lost 7 bases and J lost 0, with 17 bases in between. The CDR3 runs 16 residues. CDR3 sequence: CASTLFRTFSTDTQYF. As DNA, the CDR3 is TGTGCCAGCACCCTCTTTCGTACCTTTAGCACAGATACGCAGTATTTT.

The J gene is TRBJ2-2, the V gene TRBV29-1, with no clear D. The CDR3 has 11 residues. V was shortened by 3 bases and J by 7 bases, with 6 bases between the two germline ends. Germline V gives CDR1 SQVTM, CDR2 ANQGSEA. Written as DNA, the CDR3 is TGCAGCGTTGAGAGAGGCGGGGAGCTGTTTTTT. Encoded protein: CSVERGGELFF.

In its sample, this clonotype was seen many times. The chain uses TRBV7-9 and TRBJ1-1; D is possibly TRBD1 (5 bases). Looked up from germline, CDR1 is SEHNR and CDR2 is FQNEAQ (reference sequence). The CDR3 loop spans 15 amino acids. Trimming pared 7 bases from V and 5 bases from J, leaving 20 bases between. CDR3 coding DNA: TGTGCCAGCACCCCTCTCGAGGGGATTGGAACTGAAGCTTTCTTT. Translation gives CASTPLEGIGTEAFF.

This clonotype was detected a few times. The J gene is TRBJ2-7, the V gene TRBV5-1; 11 bases are a match to TRBD1. In germline, CDR1 is SGHRS, CDR2 YFSETQ. The CDR3 has 18 residues. J was trimmed by 2 bases and V by 0 bases; bases with no gene match: 10. CDR3 coding DNA: TGCGCCAGCAGCTTGGTGGGTGGGGGACAGGGGGATGCCTACGAGCAGTACGTC. Its translation is CASSLVGGGQGDAYEQYV.

This clonotype was detected a few times. The chain is built from TRBV29-1 and TRBJ1-2, with D uncertain. This CDR3 is built from 13 residues. In germline, CDR1 is SQVTM, CDR2 ANQGSEA. V lost 3 bases to trimming and J lost 3 bases, with 11 bases between them. The CDR3 sequence: CSVDIGNHYGYTF. CDR3 DNA sequence: TGCAGCGTTGACATAGGGAATCACTATGGCTACACCTTC.

V and J are TRBV28 and TRBJ1-1; TRBD1 might be the D (5 bases). The CDR3 runs 14 residues. The germline V and J ends were trimmed by 6 bases and 0 bases, with 11 bases remaining between them. Germline lookup yields CDR1 MDHEN and CDR2 SYDVKM. The CDR3 loop reads CASSSGGMNTEAFF. As DNA, the CDR3 is TGTGCCAGCAGCTCGGGGGGAATGAACACTGAAGCTTTCTTT. Drawing the rest from reference TRBV28 and TRBJ1-1, the complete variable domain is DVKVTQSSRYLVKRTGEKVFLECVQDMDHENMFWYRQDPGLGLRLIYFSYDVKMKEKGDIPEGYSVSREKKERFSLILESASTNQTSMYLCASSSGGMNTEAFFGQGTRLTVV.

This clonotype was counted between two and nine times. This chain connects TRBV6-6 to TRBJ1-4; a weak D match, TRBD1 (5 bases). The germline gives CDR1 MNHNY, CDR2 SVGAGI (reference sequence). Trimming removed 5 bases at V and 0 bases at J, with 19 bases between. This CDR3 is built from 18 residues. Here the CDR3 DNA reads TGTGCCAGCAGTGACGGGGGGTACGGGGGTGCAACTAATGAAAAACTGTTTTTT. Amino acids: CASSDGGYGGATNEKLFF.

This clonotype was counted at least ten times. The rearrangement links TRBV7-2 to TRBJ2-1; perhaps TRBD1 as D (6 bases). The CDR3 has 15 residues. Germline CDR1 is SGHTA and CDR2 is FQGNSA. V lost 5 bases, J lost 5 bases, and 16 bases lay in between. CDR3 in amino acids: CASSGGGQRNNEQFF. CDR3 DNA sequence: TGTGCCAGCAGCGGAGGCGGACAGAGAAACAATGAGCAGTTCTTC.

The rearrangement joins TRBV12-3 or TRBV12-4 to TRBJ2-1; 7 positions match TRBD2. The CDR3 loop spans 14 amino acids. The ends lost 3 bases at V and 7 bases at J; junction bases unmatched: 6. CDR3 DNA: TGTGCCAGCAGTTTGAGTGGGGGGGTGAATGAGCAGTTCTTC. It is translated as CASSLSGGVNEQFF.

This clonotype was seen a few times. V is TRBV29-1 and J is TRBJ1-2, with 11 bases that match TRBD1. The CDR3 is 12 residues long. The trim removed 3 bases at V and 8 bases at J, leaving 2 bases unmatched. Per germline, CDR1 SQVTM and CDR2 ANQGSEA. The CDR3 loop reads CSVEDRGRGYTF. The CDR3 nucleotides are TGCAGCGTTGAGGACAGGGGGCGCGGCTACACCTTC.